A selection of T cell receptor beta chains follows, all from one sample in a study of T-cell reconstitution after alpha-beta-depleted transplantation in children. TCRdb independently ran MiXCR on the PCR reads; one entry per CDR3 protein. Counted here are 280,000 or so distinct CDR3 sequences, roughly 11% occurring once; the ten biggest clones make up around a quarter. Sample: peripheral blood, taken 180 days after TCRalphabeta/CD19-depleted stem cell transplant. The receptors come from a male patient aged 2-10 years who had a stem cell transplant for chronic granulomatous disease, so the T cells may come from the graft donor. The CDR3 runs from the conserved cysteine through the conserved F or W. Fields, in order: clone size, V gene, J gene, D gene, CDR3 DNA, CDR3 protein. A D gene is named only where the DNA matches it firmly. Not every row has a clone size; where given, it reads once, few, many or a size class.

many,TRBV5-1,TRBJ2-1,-,TGCGCCAGCAGCTTAATGATCCACAATGAGCAGTTCTTC,CASSLMIHNEQFF
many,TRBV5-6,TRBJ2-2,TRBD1,TGTGCCAGCAGCTCCCTACAGGGGACACCGAACACCGGGGAGCTGTTTTTT,CASSSLQGTPNTGELFF
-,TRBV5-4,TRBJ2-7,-,TGTGCCAGCAGCTTGAGAACCCAGCCCCTTCGCGAGCAGTACTTC,CASSLRTQPLREQYF
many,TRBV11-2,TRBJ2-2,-,TGTGCCAGCAGCTTACCCCGAGTGTCTTCCGGGGAGCTGTTTTTT,CASSLPRVSSGELFF
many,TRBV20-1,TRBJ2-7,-,TGCAGTGCCCCCGGGGACTTCTACGAGCAGTACTTC,CSAPGDFYEQYF
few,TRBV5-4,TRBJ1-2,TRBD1,TGTGCCAGCAGATGGACAGGGGGCGGAGGCTACACCTTC,CASRWTGGGGYTF
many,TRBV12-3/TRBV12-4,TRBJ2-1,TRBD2,TGTGCAACTAGCGGGGGGAATAATGAGCAGTTCTTC,CATSGGNNEQFF
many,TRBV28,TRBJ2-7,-,TGTGCCAGCAGTTTCATGGACTACGAGCAGTACTTC,CASSFMDYEQYF
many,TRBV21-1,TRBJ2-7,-,TGTGCCAGCAGCAAAGACCACGCGGGAGGGTTCTCCTACGAGCAGTACTTC,CASSKDHAGGFSYEQYF
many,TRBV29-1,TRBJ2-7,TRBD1,TGCAGCGCTGGGGACAGGGGTAGGTACGAGCAGTACTTC,CSAGDRGRYEQYF
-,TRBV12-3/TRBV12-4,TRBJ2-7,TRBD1,TGTGCCAGCAGTTTAAGGGGACAGAGCTCCTACGAGCAGTACTTC,CASSLRGQSSYEQYF
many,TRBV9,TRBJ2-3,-,TGTGCCAGCAACAGGCTAGGATCGGGAGATACGCAGTATTTT,CASNRLGSGDTQYF
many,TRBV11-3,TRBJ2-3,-,TGTGCCAGCAGCTTAGGAGGAGGGCGGGGAGATACGCAGTATTTT,CASSLGGGRGDTQYF
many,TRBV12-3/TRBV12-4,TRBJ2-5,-,TGTGCCAGCAGTTTGATTTACGGGACCCAGTACTTC,CASSLIYGTQYF
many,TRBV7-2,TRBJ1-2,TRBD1,TGTGCCAGCAGCTACAAAAACGCAGGGGGTCACGGCTACACCTTC,CASSYKNAGGHGYTF
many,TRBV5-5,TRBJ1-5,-,TGTGCCAGCAGCCTAGGGGTTAGCAATCAGCCCCAGCATTTT,CASSLGVSNQPQHF
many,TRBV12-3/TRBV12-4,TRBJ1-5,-,TGTGCCAGCAGTCCTAAGACAGGCGAGGGCAATCAGCCCCAGCATTTT,CASSPKTGEGNQPQHF
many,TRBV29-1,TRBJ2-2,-,TGCAGCGTTGTTAGGGGGGACACCGGGGAGCTGTTTTTT,CSVVRGDTGELFF
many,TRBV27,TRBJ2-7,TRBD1,TGTGCCAGCAGTTGGGGGACAGGGCCCTACGAGCAGTACTTC,CASSWGTGPYEQYF
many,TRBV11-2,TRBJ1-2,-,TGTGCCAGCAGCTTAGTTCGGGGTGGCGTGCCGAGGGGCTACACCTTC,CASSLVRGGVPRGYTF
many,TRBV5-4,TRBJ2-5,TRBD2,TGTGCCAGCAGCCCGCGACATAGCGGGATTGAACAGGAGACCCAGTACTTC,CASSPRHSGIEQETQYF
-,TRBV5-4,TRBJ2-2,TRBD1,TGTGCCAGCAGCGGGGGACAGGGTTCCGGGGAGCTGTTTTTT,CASSGGQGSGELFF
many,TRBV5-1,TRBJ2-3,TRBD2,TGCGCCAGCAGCTTGGGTACGGGAGGGCCGCCAGATACGCAGTATTTT,CASSLGTGGPPDTQYF
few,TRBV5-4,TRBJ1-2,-,TGTGCCAGCAGCCCGGACTCACAGGGAGCTAACTATGGCTACACCTTC,CASSPDSQGANYGYTF
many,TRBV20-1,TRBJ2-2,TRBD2,TGCAGTGCTAGAAATCCGGTGGGACTACCCTACACCGGGGAGCTGTTTTTT,CSARNPVGLPYTGELFF
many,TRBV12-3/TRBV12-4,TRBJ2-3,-,TGTGCCAGTTCCTACCTGGGTGGTCCAGATACGCAGTATTTT,CASSYLGGPDTQYF
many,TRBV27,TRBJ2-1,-,TGTGCCAGCAGTTTATTAGGGCAGGGGCACGACAATGAGCAGTTCTTC,CASSLLGQGHDNEQFF
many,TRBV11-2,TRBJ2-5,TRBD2,TGTGCCAGCAGACCGGGACTAGCGGGGCCTCAAGAGACCCAGTACTTC,CASRPGLAGPQETQYF
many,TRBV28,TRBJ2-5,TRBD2,TGTGCCAGCAGTCGGGGGGGAGCGGGACAAGCGGGAGTGGAGGAGACCCAGTACTTC,CASSRGGAGQAGVEETQYF
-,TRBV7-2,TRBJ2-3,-,TGTGCCAGCAGCTTAGTCCCGGGAGCGTCCTCAGATACGCAGTATTTT,CASSLVPGASSDTQYF
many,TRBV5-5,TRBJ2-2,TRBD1,TGTGCCAGCAGCAACAGGGGGAAGGACACCGGGGAGCTGTTTTTT,CASSNRGKDTGELFF
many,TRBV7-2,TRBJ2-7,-,TGTGCCAGCAGCTTCACAATCTACGAGCAGTACTTC,CASSFTIYEQYF
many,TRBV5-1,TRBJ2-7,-,TGCGCCAGCAGCTTGGCCGGGACCGTCTACGAGCAGTACTTC,CASSLAGTVYEQYF
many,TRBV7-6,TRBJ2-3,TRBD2,TGTGCCAGCAGCCGGGGGGGCTGGACAGATACGCAGTATTTT,CASSRGGWTDTQYF
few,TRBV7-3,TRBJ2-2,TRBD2,TGTGCCAGCAGCTTACCGACTAGCGGGGGAGCCGGGGAGCTGTTTTTT,CASSLPTSGGAGELFF
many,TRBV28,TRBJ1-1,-,TGTGCCAGCAGTTACCCCCTTGACAGGACGACTGAAGCTTTCTTT,CASSYPLDRTTEAFF
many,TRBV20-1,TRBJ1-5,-,TGCAGTGCTAGTAGCAATCAGCCCCAGCATTTT,CSASSNQPQHF
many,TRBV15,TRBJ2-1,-,TGTGCCACCAGCGCGGCAGGGTTGGGCTACAATGAGCAGTTCTTC,CATSAAGLGYNEQFF
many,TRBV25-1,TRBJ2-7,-,TGTGCCAGCAGTGAATTTGGCCCTAAGGGAGAGCAGTACTTC,CASSEFGPKGEQYF
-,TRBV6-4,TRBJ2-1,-,TGTGCCAGCAGTGTGGCTAGCGACTACAATGAGCAGTTCTTC,CASSVASDYNEQFF
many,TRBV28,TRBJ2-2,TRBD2,TGTGCCCTATCCCACCGACTAGCGACCGGGGAGCTGTTTTTT,CALSHRLATGELFF
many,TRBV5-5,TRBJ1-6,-,TGTGCCAGCAGCTCTCCAGGATATAATTCACCCCTCCACTTT,CASSSPGYNSPLHF
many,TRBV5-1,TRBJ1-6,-,TGCGCCAGCAGCGGACCCGACGGGGCACCCCTCCACTTT,CASSGPDGAPLHF
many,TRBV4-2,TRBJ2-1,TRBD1,TGTGCCAGCAGCCAAATCACCGGGACAGGACTTTTTGAGCAGTTCTTC,CASSQITGTGLFEQFF
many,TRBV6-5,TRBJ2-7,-,TGTGCCAGCAGTTACTCCCCGATGGGTGAGCAGTACTTC,CASSYSPMGEQYF
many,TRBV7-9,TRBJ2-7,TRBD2,TGTGCCAGCAGCTTAGGGCTGGCGGGAGGGCTCTACGAGCAGTACTTC,CASSLGLAGGLYEQYF
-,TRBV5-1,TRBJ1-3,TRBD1,TGCGCCAGCAGCCCGGGACAGCTCTCTGGAAACACCATATATTTT,CASSPGQLSGNTIYF
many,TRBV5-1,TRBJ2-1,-,TGCGCCAGCAGCTCCCCCAGACGCAGGAGCTCCTACAATGAGCAGTTCTTC,CASSSPRRRSSYNEQFF
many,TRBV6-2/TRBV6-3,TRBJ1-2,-,TGTGCCAGCCTCGGGACGCACGTCTACTATGGCTACACCTTC,CASLGTHVYYGYTF
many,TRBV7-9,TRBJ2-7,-,TGTGCCAGCAGCGACGAACTCCCCCTCTACGAGCAGTACTTC,CASSDELPLYEQYF
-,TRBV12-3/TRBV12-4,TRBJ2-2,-,TGTGCCAGCAGGTGGGAGGCCCTGGTCGGTACCGGGGAGCTGTTTTTT,CASRWEALVGTGELFF
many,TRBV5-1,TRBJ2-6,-,TGCGCCAGCAGCATCGATCCTTCTGGGGCCAACGTCCTGACTTTC,CASSIDPSGANVLTF
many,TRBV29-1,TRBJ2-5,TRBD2,TGCAGCGTCTCGACTAGCCTTAAGGAGACCCAGTACTTC,CSVSTSLKETQYF
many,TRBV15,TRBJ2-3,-,TGTGCCACCAGCAGACATTGGGTCACAGATACGCAGTATTTT,CATSRHWVTDTQYF
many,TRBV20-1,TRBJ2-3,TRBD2,TGCAGTGCTAGGTCTAGCGGGAGCCCAGATACGCAGTATTTT,CSARSSGSPDTQYF
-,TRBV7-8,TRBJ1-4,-,TGTGCCAGCAGCTCCTCGGGGGGGGGTGAAAAACTGTTTTTT,CASSSSGGGEKLFF
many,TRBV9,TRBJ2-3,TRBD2,TGTGCCAGCAGCGGTAGCGGGAGAATCACAGATACGCAGTATTTT,CASSGSGRITDTQYF
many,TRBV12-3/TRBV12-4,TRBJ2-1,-,TGTGCCAGCAGTTTAGTAGGACGGACCACAGGATGGAGGCAGTTCTTC,CASSLVGRTTGWRQFF
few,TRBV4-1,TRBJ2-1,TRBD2,TGCGCCAGCAGCCGATCCCTCCTAGCGGGGGCTTTAACGAGCTCCTACAATGAGCAGTTCTTC,CASSRSLLAGALTSSYNEQFF